This T cell receptor (gamma chain) derives from a study of gamma delta lymphoproliferative disorders and STAT genes. Study summary: Delta-chain libraries followed the EuroClonality-NGS standard operating procedure. General study points: Leukemic cells skewed toward terminal effectors, unlike likely varied control T cells. Most major patient clonotypes were shared with at least one healthy donor.

Trimming cost V 1 base and J 3 bases; bases outside gene matches: 0. Germline loops: CDR1 VINAFY, CDR2 YDVSNSKD. CDR3 length equals 12 residues. By share of the sample, this clone is large. The antigen remains unidentified. TCRdb called clones from the multiplex PCR reads again using CATT. The sample records about 750 gamma-chain clones, more than 20% being singletons. The receptor sequences were amplified from genomic DNA of peripheral blood mononuclear cells. This chain links TRGV5 with TRGJ1 or TRGJ2. Matching the DNA to germline supplied the J gene, which TCRdb does not give. The sequence was obtained from a human donor in good health. The specimen sequenced was blood. CDR3: CATWDSYYKKLF. In DNA, the CDR3 is TGTGCCACCTGGGACAGTTATTATAAGAAACTCTTT.